These 15 T cell receptor beta chains share one sample of origin, sequenced in a study of blood T cell repertoires in COVID-19. The method was immunoSEQ multiplex PCR; TCRdb's version includes in-frame clones alone and lacks a portion of them. The sample contains about 150,000 clones, roughly nine tenths of which appear only once. The sequenced material came from peripheral blood. These receptors all come from a woman between 65 and 79 years old with acute or convalescent COVID-19.

This chain links TRBV5-4 with TRBJ1-2; no clear D gene. Per germline, CDR1 SGHNT and CDR2 YYREEE (reference sequence). The ends were cut back, 7 bases at V and 4 bases at J, with 14 bases in the middle. CDR3 size: 13 residues. The CDR3 reads CASSTRGGYGYTF. The DNA of the CDR3 is TGTGCCAGCTCTACTCGAGGAGGCTATGGCTACACCTTC.

The rearrangement uses TRBV3-1 (or the pseudogene TRBV3-2) and TRBJ1-6, with TRBD1 as a possible D gene (5 bases). Germline loops: CDR1 LGHDT, CDR2 YNNKEL (reference sequence). The CDR3 has 16 amino acids. Trimming removed 4 bases from V and 6 bases from J, with 16 bases in between. The CDR3 DNA reads as TGTGCCAGCAGCCTGGGCGCGGTGACAGTTAATTCACCCCTCCACTTT. It specifies CASSLGAVTVNSPLHF.

This clone has just a few counts. The rearrangement uses TRBV15 and TRBJ1-3; unclear D gene. V dropped 2 bases and J dropped 0 bases, with 17 bases sitting between them. The CDR3 loop spans 18 amino acids. Germline V gene sequence: CDR1 LNHNV, CDR2 YYDKDF (reference sequence). The CDR3 sequence is CATSRLPALSTSGNTIYF. DNA for the CDR3: TGTGCCACCAGCAGACTCCCTGCCTTGAGTACCTCTGGAAACACCATATATTTT.

The chain combines TRBV5-1 with TRBJ1-1; D remains unclear. In germline, CDR1 is SGHRS, CDR2 YFSETQ. The CDR3 totals 15 residues. V shed 2 bases and J shed 1 base, with 12 bases lying between them. The CDR3 region has the DNA TGCGCCAGCAGCTTTGAGGGCGGACGGAACACTGAAGCTTTCTTT. Translated: CASSFEGGRNTEAFF.

The J gene is TRBJ2-7, the V gene TRBV13; 9 nucleotides align to TRBD1. Germline CDR1 reads PRHDT; CDR2 reads FYEKMQ (reference sequence). CDR3 length: 15 residues. V dropped 3 bases and J dropped 3; count of bases not matched to a gene: 6. CDR3 bases: TGTGCCAGCAGCTTCCCGGGACAGGGAATCTACGAGCAGTACTTC. Translated, it gives CASSFPGQGIYEQYF. Combining the CDR3 with reference TRBV13 and TRBJ2-7 gives the whole variable domain AAGVIQSPRHLIKEKRETATLKCYPIPRHDTVYWYQQGPGQDPQFLISFYEKMQSDKGSIPDRFSAQQFSDYHSELNMSSLELGDSALYFCASSFPGQGIYEQYFGPGTRLTVT.

This clone was picked up a small number of times. This sequence joins TRBV27 and TRBJ1-1; TRBD1 might be the D (5 bases). CDR1 is MNHEY, CDR2 SMNVEV, per germline (reference sequence). Trimming took off 7 bases at V and 1 base at J, with 16 bases between the two ends. The CDR3 sequence is 15 residues long. The CDR3, as DNA: TGTGCCAGCACCCTGGGGCAAGGGGCGAACACTGAAGCTTTCTTT. The encoded protein is CASTLGQGANTEAFF.

The rearrangement joins TRBV28 to TRBJ2-5, with 8 bases lining up with TRBD1. CDR1 is MDHEN, CDR2 SYDVKM, per germline. This CDR3 is built from 15 residues. V lost 4 bases, J lost 7 bases, and 11 bases stayed unmatched. DNA of the CDR3: TGTGCCAGCAGTTCCTCCGGGACAGGTTTGGCGACCCAGTACTTC. Translation gives CASSSSGTGLATQYF.

The rearrangement links TRBV9 to TRBJ1-2; a possible D gene is TRBD1 (5 bases). There are 14 residues in the CDR3. The V and J ends lost 0 bases and 2 bases respectively, with 8 bases between them. CDR1 SGDLS and CDR2 YYNGEE come from the germline V gene. CDR3 coding DNA: TGTGCCAGCAGCGTAGACGCAGGGAACTATGGCTACACCTTC. This translates into CASSVDAGNYGYTF.

The rearrangement links TRBV5-8 to TRBJ2-7, with a possible D match to TRBD1 (5 bases). The CDR3 totals 15 residues. V was clipped by 0 bases and J by 2 bases, with 12 bases between them. The germline V gene has CDR1 SGHTS and CDR2 YDEGEE. The CDR3 reads CASSLAGAVAYEQYV. The CDR3 DNA reads TGTGCCAGCAGCTTGGCTGGGGCAGTAGCCTACGAGCAGTACGTC.

The chain recombines TRBV18 with TRBJ2-1; no clear D gene. Germline V gives CDR1 KGHSH, CDR2 LQKENI. Trimming left V 2 bases short and J 5 bases short, with 10 bases between. This CDR3 region has 14 residues. The CDR3 nucleotides are TGTGCCAGCTCACCAAATGCCGGAGACAATGAGCAGTTCTTC. Its protein product is CASSPNAGDNEQFF. The whole variable domain, filled in from reference TRBV18 and TRBJ2-1, reads NAGVMQNPRHLVRRRGQEARLRCSPMKGHSHVYWYRQLPEEGLKFMVYLQKENIIDESGMPKERFSAEFPKEGPSILRIQQVVRGDSAAYFCASSPNAGDNEQFFGPGTRLTVL.

The rearrangement joins TRBV14 to TRBJ1-4; 10 nucleotides match TRBD1. Trimming cost V 4 bases and J 6 bases; bases outside gene matches: 8. The CDR3 is made up of 16 amino acids. Germline values: CDR1 SGHDN, CDR2 FVKESK. CDR3 DNA: TGTGCCAGCAGCCTGCGACAGGGGGCTTCGCATGAAAAACTGTTTTTT. Translated: CASSLRQGASHEKLFF.

The V gene is TRBV11-2, the J gene TRBJ2-1; perhaps TRBD2 as D (7 bases). This CDR3 is built from 16 residues. Trimming removed 5 bases at V and 7 bases at J, with 21 bases between. Germline values: CDR1 SGHAT, CDR2 FQNNGV. CDR3 loop: CASSQTPGGGGNEQFF. The DNA for the CDR3 is TGTGCCAGCAGCCAAACCCCCGGGGGAGGGGGGAATGAGCAGTTCTTC.

The rearrangement links TRBV3-1 (or the pseudogene TRBV3-2) to TRBJ1-2, with 7 positions matching TRBD1. The V and J ends lost 0 bases and 4 bases, in that order; junction bases with no gene match: 8. From germline, CDR1 is LGHDT and CDR2 YNNKEL (reference sequence). This CDR3 has 16 amino acids. DNA of the CDR3: TGTGCCAGCAGCCAAGACCGGGACAGAGGATGCTATGGCTACACCTTC. It yields the protein CASSQDRDRGCYGYTF.

V gene TRBV19 combines with J gene TRBJ1-1, with D perhaps TRBD1 (6 bases). CDR3 length: 15 amino acids. CDR1 and CDR2 from the germline V gene are LNHDA and SQIVND (reference sequence). Trimming stripped 2 bases from V and 4 bases from J, with 14 bases between. The CDR3 is CASSISYRETTEAFF. The CDR3 DNA reads TGTGCCAGTAGTATAAGTTACAGGGAAACCACTGAAGCTTTCTTT. Variable domain in full (rest from reference TRBV19 and TRBJ1-1): DGGITQSPKYLFRKEGQNVTLSCEQNLNHDAMYWYRQDPGQGLRLIYYSQIVNDFQKGDIAEGYSVSREKKESFPLTVTSAQKNPTAFYLCASSISYRETTEAFFGQGTRLTVV.

The chain is built from TRBV19 and TRBJ1-2; no clear D gene. V lost 7 bases and J 3 bases, leaving 12 bases between the germline ends. Germline assignment: CDR1 LNHDA and CDR2 SQIVND (reference sequence). The CDR3 length is 13 residues. The CDR3 region has the DNA TGTGCCAGTAAACGCAACGCGTACTATGGCTACACCTTC. As protein: CASKRNAYYGYTF.